The T cell receptor beta chain described here comes from a study of blood T cell repertoires in COVID-19. The wider study: The analysed material was cDNA or gDNA that came from T cells, B-cell-depleted T cells, or PBMCs.

The data were produced by immunoSEQ multiplex PCR, yet TCRdb's version contains in-frame clones alone and is incomplete. The data show around 200,000 clones, roughly four fifths seen once. This clone occurred once. This CDR3 has 12 residues. Germline CDR1 and CDR2: SGHVS and FQNEAQ. The ends were cut back, 5 bases at V and 8 bases at J, with 10 bases in the middle. The sequenced sample was PBMCs or T cells enriched from blood (not recorded which). The chain combines TRBV7-8 with TRBJ2-1; D unclear. The receptor was derived from a man aged 35-49 years who had recovered from COVID-19. The DNA for the CDR3 is TGTGCCAGCAGCCCTTACTCCGATGAGCAGTTCTTC. Translating gives CASSPYSDEQFF. The whole variable domain, filled in from reference TRBV7-8 and TRBJ2-1, reads GAGVSQSPRYKVAKRGQDVALRCDPISGHVSLFWYQQALGQGPEFLTYFQNEAQLDKSGLPSDRFFAERPEGSVSTLKIQRTQQEDSAVYLCASSPYSDEQFFGPGTRLTVL.